A single TCR beta chain is shown here with its context. Here immunoSEQ multiplex PCR was the method, and the copy in TCRdb shows in-frame clones only, minus some. Seen here are fewer than 650,000 clones, 75% to 85% observed once, and the top ten hold around 13%. These data come from a study of shared clonotypes between healthy human individuals. Overall study context: Contributing individuals were a couple of females and a few males aged 18 to 49.

CDR3 size: 13 residues. Trimming pared 1 base from V and 1 base from J, leaving 3 bases between. Germline loops: CDR1 LGHNT, CDR2 FRNRAP. Free of recent acute infections or vaccinations, the donors were healthy HIV-negative adults. The clonotype originates from a woman aged 35 to 49 in good health. Some clones in this sample may be carry-over from other donors' samples. Sequences were obtained from PBMCs. The V gene is TRBV12-5, the J gene TRBJ2-3; D not resolved. The CDR3 DNA sequence: TGTGCTAGTGGTTTGGAGGGCACAGATACGCAGTATTTT. Protein sequence: CASGLEGTDTQYF.